The sequence of this T cell receptor (beta chain) was determined in a study of T cell repertoires in cytomegalovirus infection. Study information: It was recently identified HLA-C-restricted and well-studied HLA-B-restricted CMV epitopes that the study used. Public TCR beta signature analysis indicated the presence of both CMV infection and matching HLA type. Overall study results and limits: Dominating the ex vivo response were HLA-C-restricted CMV-specific TCR beta clonotypes. Public TCR beta family frequency separated CMV-and-HLA carriers, including in an independent cohort.

Notes on this clonotype: What it binds is unknown. Germline is not matched at one junction end, which may reflect a read error.

Germline V gives CDR1 SEHNR, CDR2 FQNEAQ (reference sequence). This CDR3 has 16 amino acids. TCRdb analysed the reads with MiXCR anew, one entry per CDR3 protein. The sample lists roughly 860,000 distinct CDR3 sequences, about 33% occurring once. The genes are TRBV7-9 and TRBJ2-2; D might be TRBD2 (6 bases). The source material was cultured CD8+ T cells from PBMCs, sampled from culture after CMV antigen stimulation. The clonotype originates from a human donor in good health (CMV status not recorded). Some clones in this sample may be carry-over from other donors' samples. The CDR3 DNA is TGTGCCAGCAGCTTACCGCGGGGCGCGAACGCCGGGGAGCTGTTTTTT. This sequence encodes CASSLPRGANAGELFF.